The next 21 T cell receptor beta chains were all read from a single sample in a study of blood T cell repertoires in COVID-19. Some clones are missing from TCRdb's copy, which holds only in-frame ones; the method was immunoSEQ multiplex PCR. The sample shows about 340,000 clones, about 86% of them seen only once. The sample consisted of peripheral blood. These receptors originate from a man younger than 40 with active or convalescent COVID-19.

This clone was observed a single time. This rearrangement joins TRBV11-2 to TRBJ2-7, with TRBD1 matching over 7 bases. V was pared by 2 bases and J by 7 bases, with 5 bases of the junction left unmatched. This CDR3 has 13 residues. Per germline, CDR1 SGHAT and CDR2 FQNNGV. The CDR3 protein is CASSLTGAREQYF. The CDR3 nucleotides read TGTGCCAGCAGCTTAACAGGGGCGAGGGAGCAGTACTTC.

This rearrangement joins TRBV18 to TRBJ1-5, with D possibly TRBD1 on 5 matching bases. Germline V gives CDR1 KGHSH, CDR2 LQKENI. V lost 3 bases, J lost 7 bases, and 10 bases lay in between. The CDR3 runs to 13 residues. CDR3: CASSPGGRQPQHF. DNA of the CDR3: TGTGCCAGCTCACCGGGGGGTCGGCAGCCCCAGCATTTT.

The chain recombines TRBV2 with TRBJ1-5, with TRBD1 matching 8 bases. Trimming cost V 6 bases and J 4 bases; bases outside gene matches: 8. CDR1 SNHLY and CDR2 FYNNEI come from the germline V gene. The CDR3 consists of 15 residues. The CDR3 loop reads CASSAPDRENQPQHF. The DNA of the CDR3 is TGTGCCAGCAGCGCCCCGGACAGGGAAAATCAGCCCCAGCATTTT. Full variable domain (outside the CDR3, taken from reference TRBV2 and TRBJ1-5): EPEVTQTPSHQVTQMGQEVILRCVPISNHLYFYWYRQILGQKVEFLVSFYNNEISEKSEIFDDQFSVERPDGSNFTLKIRSTKLEDSAMYFCASSAPDRENQPQHFGDGTRLSIL.

The V gene is TRBV19, the J gene TRBJ1-6, with 7 nucleotides matching TRBD1. Germline values: CDR1 LNHDA, CDR2 SQIVND (reference sequence). Trimming removed 5 bases from V and 2 bases from J; junction bases left unmatched: 6. The CDR3 extends over 16 amino acids. The chain's CDR3 is CASSSRGLAYNSPLHF. The CDR3 region has the DNA TGTGCCAGTAGTTCCAGGGGGTTGGCCTATAATTCACCCCTCCACTTT. The whole variable domain, filled in from reference TRBV19 and TRBJ1-6, reads DGGITQSPKYLFRKEGQNVTLSCEQNLNHDAMYWYRQDPGQGLRLIYYSQIVNDFQKGDIAEGYSVSREKKESFPLTVTSAQKNPTAFYLCASSSRGLAYNSPLHFGNGTRLTVT.

The rearrangement joins TRBV28 to TRBJ1-5; TRBD1 matches at 7 bases. V shed 4 bases, J shed 7 bases, and the junction held 10 bases outside the gene matches. The CDR3 runs 15 residues. Germline lookup yields CDR1 MDHEN and CDR2 SYDVKM. The DNA of the CDR3 is TGTGCCAGCAGTTCAGTGGAGGGGGCAAGGCAGCCCCAGCATTTT. Encoded protein: CASSSVEGARQPQHF.

There are many counts of this clone. The chain has TRBV19 and TRBJ1-1; D is unclear. The germline V and J ends were trimmed by 8 bases and 1 base, with 20 bases remaining between them. This CDR3 comprises 16 residues. The V gene's germline CDR1 is LNHDA and CDR2 SQIVND (reference sequence). Written as DNA, the CDR3 is TGTGCCAGTCGTGAAATTATGGGCCTCCCGAACACTGAAGCTTTCTTT. Its protein is CASREIMGLPNTEAFF. The full variable domain, in which reference TRBV19 and TRBJ1-1 provide the parts outside the CDR3, is DGGITQSPKYLFRKEGQNVTLSCEQNLNHDAMYWYRQDPGQGLRLIYYSQIVNDFQKGDIAEGYSVSREKKESFPLTVTSAQKNPTAFYLCASREIMGLPNTEAFFGQGTRLTVV.

V gene TRBV9 combines with J gene TRBJ2-7; TRBD2 matches 7 bases. The V segment lost 4 bases and the J segment 5 bases; nucleotides outside the gene matches: 9. The CDR3 covers 14 residues. Germline-derived CDR1 and CDR2 are SGDLS and YYNGEE. The CDR3: CASSWGRAGNEQYF. CDR3 DNA sequence: TGTGCCAGCAGCTGGGGCCGAGCGGGGAACGAGCAGTACTTC.

The V call is TRBV28, the J call TRBJ1-2; no clear D. CDR1 MDHEN and CDR2 SYDVKM come from the germline V gene. The CDR3 is 13 residues long. V lost 5 bases, J lost 4 bases, and 11 bases lay in between. CDR3 protein: CASSLYLSYGYTF. CDR3 bases: TGTGCCAGCAGTCTCTATCTTAGCTATGGCTACACCTTC.

The rearrangement uses TRBV10-3 and TRBJ2-7; a possible D gene is TRBD1 (6 bases). CDR1 ENHRY and CDR2 SYGVKD come from the germline V gene. The V end was cut by 3 bases, the J end by 2 bases, with 11 bases between. The CDR3 loop spans 14 amino acids. DNA of the CDR3: TGTGCCATCAGTGAAGACCAGGGGACCTACGAGCAGTACTTC. It is translated as CAISEDQGTYEQYF.

The CDR3 DNA is TGCGCCAGCAGCCATCCGGGGAAGGCTCAGCCCCAGCATTTT. Amino acids: CASSHPGKAQPQHF. This chain uses TRBV4-1 with TRBJ1-5, with D unresolved. Trimming cost V 3 bases and J 6 bases, with 12 bases left between them. CDR1 and CDR2 from the germline V gene are MGHRA and YSYEKL. The CDR3 spans 14 residues.

V usage is TRBV7-2 and J usage is TRBJ2-1; perhaps TRBD1 as D (6 bases). This CDR3 contains 15 residues. V lost 5 bases to trimming and J lost 7 bases, with 18 bases between them. The germline CDR1 and CDR2 sequences are SGHTA and FQGNSA. The CDR3 sequence is CASSPYLQGGNEQFF. The CDR3 DNA sequence: TGTGCCAGCAGCCCTTACCTACAGGGTGGGAATGAGCAGTTCTTC.

V gene TRBV4-2 combines with J gene TRBJ2-3; weak D call: TRBD1 (7 bases). Trimming took off 4 bases at V and 8 bases at J, with 13 bases between the two ends. The CDR3 covers 13 residues. CDR1 is LGHNA, CDR2 YNFKEQ, per germline. The CDR3 loop is CASSPQGGGTQYF. The CDR3 DNA is TGTGCCAGCAGCCCTCAGGGGGGCGGTACGCAGTATTTT.

CDR3 sequence: CASSLVGAGTEAFF. CDR3 sequence (DNA): TGTGCCAGCAGCTTAGTAGGCGCGGGTACTGAAGCTTTCTTT. This rearrangement joins TRBV7-2 to TRBJ1-1; the D is unclear. The V and J ends lost 1 base and 5 bases respectively, with 11 bases between them. The CDR3 is made up of 14 amino acids. CDR1 SGHTA and CDR2 FQGNSA come from the germline V gene.

J is TRBJ2-5 and V is TRBV7-9; D is unclear. Germline CDR1 reads SEHNR; CDR2 reads FQNEAQ (reference sequence). The CDR3 is made up of 14 amino acids. Trimming pared 1 base from V and 1 base from J, leaving 7 bases between. The CDR3 DNA reads as TGTGCCAGCAGCTTAGTCAGCGCCCAAGAGACCCAGTACTTC. It encodes CASSLVSAQETQYF.

The gene calls are TRBV13 and TRBJ2-7, with 7 bases fitting TRBD2. The CDR3 length is 14 residues. The germline CDR1 and CDR2 sequences are PRHDT and FYEKMQ (reference sequence). Unmatched junction bases numbered 5, after V lost 0 bases and J lost 6 bases. The CDR3 sequence is CASSLGRTRGEQYF. The CDR3, as DNA: TGTGCCAGCAGCTTAGGCCGGACTAGAGGCGAGCAGTACTTC.

V is TRBV28 and J is TRBJ1-5, with 7 bases fitting TRBD1. Germline trimming cut 6 bases from V and 3 bases from J; bases unmatched to any gene: 11. Germline assignment: CDR1 MDHEN and CDR2 SYDVKM. This CDR3 has 16 residues. In DNA form, the CDR3 reads TGTGCCAGCAGGGGACAGTCACTTGTAATCAATCAGCCCCAGCATTTT. Protein sequence: CASRGQSLVINQPQHF. The full variable domain, completed using reference TRBV28 and TRBJ1-5, is DVKVTQSSRYLVKRTGEKVFLECVQDMDHENMFWYRQDPGLGLRLIYFSYDVKMKEKGDIPEGYSVSREKKERFSLILESASTNQTSMYLCASRGQSLVINQPQHFGDGTRLSIL.

The table lists this clone with a count of one. This chain connects TRBV2 to TRBJ2-7; D call uncertain. With 8 bases removed from V and 3 bases from J, the gap between germline ends came to 5 bases. The CDR3 extends over 10 amino acids. Germline V gene sequence: CDR1 SNHLY, CDR2 FYNNEI. CDR3 bases: TGTGCCAGCCTCCGCTACGAGCAGTACTTC. Encoded protein: CASLRYEQYF.

The genes are TRBV3-1 (or the pseudogene TRBV3-2) and TRBJ1-2; no clear D gene. Germline V gene data show CDR1 as LGHDT and CDR2 as YNNKEL (reference sequence). There are 12 residues in the CDR3. Trimming left V 4 bases short and J 8 bases short, with 11 bases between. The CDR3 region has the DNA TGTGCCAGCAGCCGGTACTCGGGGGGCTACACCTTC. The encoded protein is CASSRYSGGYTF.

This clone was counted a few times. The chain couples TRBV7-9 to TRBJ2-7; D is perhaps TRBD1 (6 bases). Germline CDR1 SEHNR, CDR2 FQNEAQ (reference sequence). V was shortened by 3 bases and J by 2 bases, with 11 bases between the two germline ends. The length of the CDR3 is 14 residues. The CDR3 sequence: CASSFRGGAYEQYF. The CDR3 nucleotides are TGTGCCAGCAGCTTTAGAGGGGGAGCCTACGAGCAGTACTTC.

The chain uses TRBV6-5 and TRBJ1-6; no clear D gene. V was shortened by 6 bases and J by 8 bases, with 11 bases between the two germline ends. This CDR3 is built from 13 residues. Germline-derived CDR1 and CDR2 are MNHEY and SVGAGI. The chain's CDR3 is CASSLTGDSPLHF. In nucleotides, the CDR3 is TGTGCCAGCAGCCTCACCGGGGATTCACCCCTCCACTTT.

This clone was detected only once. The V gene is TRBV5-4, the J gene TRBJ2-3; D is possibly TRBD1 (6 bases). Trimming removed 6 bases at V and 4 bases at J, with 9 bases between. The CDR3 has 12 amino acids. Germline values: CDR1 SGHNT, CDR2 YYREEE (reference sequence). The CDR3 DNA reads TGTGCCAGCACTGGGGGCTCAGATACGCAGTATTTT. It yields the protein CASTGGSDTQYF. Filled out from reference TRBV5-4 and TRBJ2-3, the complete variable domain reads ETGVTQSPTHLIKTRGQQVTLRCSSQSGHNTVSWYQQALGQGPQFIFQYYREEENGRGNFPPRFSGLQFPNYSSELNVNALELDDSALYLCASTGGSDTQYFGPGTRLTVL.